The rows below give T cell receptor beta chains drawn from one sample of a study of T-cell reconstitution after alpha-beta-depleted transplantation in children. TCRdb used MiXCR to reprocess the PCR reads, holding one entry per CDR3 protein. Of 700,000 to 950,000 distinct CDR3 sequences in the sample, approximately 15% were seen once. Specimen: PBMCs, mostly from graft donor cells, collected 360 days after TCRalphabeta/CD19-depleted stem cell transplant. These receptors all come from a male patient younger than 18 who had a stem cell transplant for acute lymphoblastic leukemia, so the T cells may come from the graft donor. Both conserved end residues are part of each CDR3. Fields, in order: CDR3 length, V gene, clone size, D gene, J gene, CDR3 DNA, CDR3 protein. A D gene is named only where the DNA matches it firmly. Expanded clones get a size class; other rows say once, few or many, or leave the size out.

length: 13; V: TRBV6-1; size: NA; D: NA; J: TRBJ2-7; DNA: TGTGCCAGCATGCGGCTTTTATCCTACGAGCAGTACTTC; CDR3: CASMRLLSYEQYF
length: 16; V: TRBV18; size: NA; D: NA; J: TRBJ2-7; DNA: TGTGCCAGCTCACCACCGCCCGGCGCCGTGGGGGGCGAGCAGTACTTC; CDR3: CASSPPPGAVGGEQYF
length: 17; V: TRBV9; size: NA; D: NA; J: TRBJ2-5; DNA: TGTGCCAGCAGCGTTAGAGAACGGAACCGGGACCAAGAGACCCAGTACTTC; CDR3: CASSVRERNRDQETQYF
length: 14; V: TRBV28; size: NA; D: NA; J: TRBJ2-5; DNA: TGTGCCAGCAGTTTGGATCCAGATGGAGAGACCCAGTACTTC; CDR3: CASSLDPDGETQYF
length: 15; V: TRBV12-3/TRBV12-4; size: many; D: TRBD2; J: TRBJ2-1; DNA: TGTGCCACTCTCTCCGGGACTAGTGGGGCCAATGAGCAGTTCTTC; CDR3: CATLSGTSGANEQFF
length: 15; V: TRBV21-1; size: NA; D: NA; J: TRBJ1-3; DNA: TGTGCCAGCAGCAAAGTGGGGAAATTTGGAAACACCATATATTTT; CDR3: CASSKVGKFGNTIYF
length: 16; V: TRBV9; size: NA; D: NA; J: TRBJ2-6; DNA: TGTGCCAGCACCTGGACTGGTTACGTGGGGGCCAACGTCCTGACTTTC; CDR3: CASTWTGYVGANVLTF
length: 17; V: TRBV4-1; size: NA; D: TRBD2; J: TRBJ2-5; DNA: TGCGCCAGCAGCCAAGTAGGACTAGCGGGTCTCCAAGAGACCCAGTACTTC; CDR3: CASSQVGLAGLQETQYF
length: 14; V: TRBV5-1; size: few; D: NA; J: TRBJ2-4; DNA: TGCGCCAGCAGCATACAGGATGCCAAAAACATTCAGTACTTC; CDR3: CASSIQDAKNIQYF
length: 15; V: TRBV24-1; size: few; D: TRBD1; J: TRBJ2-5; DNA: TGTGCCACCAGTGATTCTGGGACAGGGACGGAGACCCAGTACTTC; CDR3: CATSDSGTGTETQYF
length: 12; V: TRBV29-1; size: NA; D: NA; J: TRBJ1-2; DNA: TGCAGCGTTGCCGGGCAGGGGAGTGGCTACACCTTC; CDR3: CSVAGQGSGYTF
length: 15; V: TRBV29-1; size: few; D: NA; J: TRBJ2-4; DNA: TGCAGCGTTGAGCCAGCGACAAGAGCCAAAAACATTCAGTACTTC; CDR3: CSVEPATRAKNIQYF
length: 14; V: TRBV4-1; size: few; D: NA; J: TRBJ2-7; DNA: TGCGCCAGCAGTCCCGGGACCACAGCCTACGAGCAGTACTTC; CDR3: CASSPGTTAYEQYF
length: 14; V: TRBV18; size: NA; D: NA; J: TRBJ1-6; DNA: TGTGCCAGCTCACCAATCCCCGGGGAATCACCCCTCCACTTT; CDR3: CASSPIPGESPLHF
length: 19; V: TRBV28; size: few; D: NA; J: TRBJ2-7; DNA: TGTGCCAGCAGTTTTCCATTCCCCCTAATAGTTCTCACGGCCTACGAGCAGTACTTC; CDR3: CASSFPFPLIVLTAYEQYF
length: 18; V: TRBV5-1; size: NA; D: TRBD2; J: TRBJ2-1; DNA: TGCGCCAGCAGCTTGTCCTGGACTAGCGGGAGTGAATACAATGAGCAGTTCTTC; CDR3: CASSLSWTSGSEYNEQFF
length: 16; V: TRBV12-3/TRBV12-4; size: many; D: TRBD1; J: TRBJ1-5; DNA: TGTGCCAGCAGTTTCCGCCAAGGACAGGGAGAGAAGCCCCAGCATTTT; CDR3: CASSFRQGQGEKPQHF
length: 15; V: TRBV2; size: NA; D: TRBD2; J: TRBJ2-3; DNA: TGTGCCAGCAGTGAGCTAGCGGGCTGGACGAATACGCAGTATTTT; CDR3: CASSELAGWTNTQYF
length: 16; V: TRBV5-1; size: NA; D: NA; J: TRBJ2-7; DNA: TGCGCCGGCAGCTTGGCTGGCGGGATCTTGTCCTACGAGCAGTACTTC; CDR3: CAGSLAGGILSYEQYF
length: 16; V: TRBV5-1; size: few; D: TRBD1; J: TRBJ2-7; DNA: TGCGCCAGCAGCTTAACCCTCGGGACAGGTTCCTACGAGCAGTACTTC; CDR3: CASSLTLGTGSYEQYF
length: 18; V: TRBV3-1; size: few; D: TRBD1; J: TRBJ1-2; DNA: TGTGCCAGCAGCCAGGACAGGGGACAGGGGGCATTAAGGAGGGGCTACACCTTC; CDR3: CASSQDRGQGALRRGYTF
length: 15; V: TRBV5-1; size: many; D: NA; J: TRBJ2-5; DNA: TGCGCCAGCAGCTTGGCCGCTAATTCGAGGGAGACCCAGTACTTC; CDR3: CASSLAANSRETQYF
length: 17; V: TRBV5-1; size: NA; D: TRBD2; J: TRBJ2-5; DNA: TGCGCCAGCAACTTGAGTTGGACTAGCGGGAGGGCCGATCCCCCCTACTTC; CDR3: CASNLSWTSGRADPPYF
length: 16; V: TRBV4-2; size: NA; D: NA; J: TRBJ2-3; DNA: TGTGCCAGCAGCCAAGATTACGCGGGATCAGAGGATACGCAGTATTTT; CDR3: CASSQDYAGSEDTQYF